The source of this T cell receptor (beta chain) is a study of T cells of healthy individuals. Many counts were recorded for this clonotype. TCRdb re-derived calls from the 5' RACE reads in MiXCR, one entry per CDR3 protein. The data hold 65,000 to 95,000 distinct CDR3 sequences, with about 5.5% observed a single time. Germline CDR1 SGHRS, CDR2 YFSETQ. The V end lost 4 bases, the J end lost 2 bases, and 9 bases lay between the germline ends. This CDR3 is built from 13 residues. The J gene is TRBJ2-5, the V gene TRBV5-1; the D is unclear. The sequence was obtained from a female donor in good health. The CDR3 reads CASSQAQQETQYF. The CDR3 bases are TGCGCCAGCAGCCAGGCCCAACAAGAGACCCAGTACTTC.